These 23 T cell receptor beta chains were all obtained from the same sample, sequenced in a study of T cell responses to AZD1222 COVID-19 vaccine. The protocol was immunoSEQ multiplex PCR, while the TCRdb copy is restricted to in-frame clones and leaves out a portion. The table includes approximately 100,000 clones, 80% to 95% detected once. Source: peripheral blood, taken on day 0 of AZD1222 vaccination. The source is an adult in good health.

V and J are TRBV6-2 or TRBV6-3 and TRBJ2-7; D call uncertain. With 6 bases removed from V and 1 base from J, the gap between germline ends came to 13 bases. Germline CDR1 and CDR2: MNHEY and SVGEGT. The CDR3 is 14 amino acids. The CDR3 sequence is CASSLQRNSYEQYF. In DNA form, the CDR3 reads TGTGCCAGCAGCCTACAGAGAAATTCCTACGAGCAGTACTTC.

The V gene is TRBV6-5, the J gene TRBJ1-5; D possibly corresponds to TRBD1 (6 bases). The CDR3 has 14 amino acids. Germline V CDR1 and CDR2: MNHEY, SVGAGI. V lost 6 bases to trimming and J lost 2 bases, with 11 bases between them. CDR3 residues: CASRTGMGNQPQHF. The CDR3 bases are TGTGCCAGCAGAACAGGGATGGGCAATCAGCCCCAGCATTTT.

The chain is built from TRBV19 and TRBJ1-5, with TRBD1 matching over 7 bases. The length of the CDR3 is 15 residues. V lost 3 bases and J lost 2; bases outside the gene matches: 4. Germline V lookup: CDR1 LNHDA, CDR2 SQIVND (reference sequence). The CDR3 protein is CASSIRGRGNQPQHF. CDR3 DNA: TGTGCCAGTAGTATTAGGGGGCGCGGCAATCAGCCCCAGCATTTT. Together with reference TRBV19 and TRBJ1-5, the CDR3 gives the full variable domain: DGGITQSPKYLFRKEGQNVTLSCEQNLNHDAMYWYRQDPGQGLRLIYYSQIVNDFQKGDIAEGYSVSREKKESFPLTVTSAQKNPTAFYLCASSIRGRGNQPQHFGDGTRLSIL.

V and J are TRBV19 and TRBJ2-7; no definite D call. Germline CDR1 is LNHDA and CDR2 is SQIVND (reference sequence). The CDR3 is made up of 14 amino acids. V lost 3 bases and J 0 bases, leaving 9 bases between the germline ends. CDR3 protein: CASSITEYSYEQYF. The CDR3 nucleotides read TGTGCCAGTAGTATTACGGAGTACTCCTACGAGCAGTACTTC.

V usage is TRBV4-1 and J usage is TRBJ1-2; tentative D call: TRBD1 (5 bases). The V gene lost 2 bases and the J gene lost 0 bases, with 10 bases spanning the gap. Germline V gene lookup returns CDR1 MGHRA and CDR2 YSYEKL. There are 15 residues in the CDR3. CDR3 in DNA: TGCGCCAGCAGCCAATTGGGGGAGGCTAACTATGGCTACACCTTC. Residues: CASSQLGEANYGYTF.

The chain uses TRBV5-1 and TRBJ2-2, with 7 bases identical to TRBD2. Losses at the gene ends were 6 bases for V and 1 base for J; bases not matched to a gene: 3. This CDR3 is 14 amino acids long. Germline CDR1 is SGHRS and CDR2 is YFSETQ. The DNA for the CDR3 is TGCGCCAGCAACGGGGGGAGGAACACCGGGGAGCTGTTTTTT. Translating it yields CASNGGRNTGELFF.

V usage is TRBV28 and J usage is TRBJ2-7; a possible D gene is TRBD2 (7 bases). Germline V gene lookup returns CDR1 MDHEN and CDR2 SYDVKM. CDR3 size: 15 residues. Trimming stripped 5 bases from V and 5 bases from J, with 19 bases between. This CDR3 reads CASSGRGGAFDEQYF. CDR3 nucleotides: TGTGCCAGCAGTGGGAGAGGGGGGGCATTCGACGAGCAGTACTTC.

The rearrangement links TRBV2 to TRBJ1-4; 10 nucleotides line up with TRBD1. This CDR3 is 14 amino acids long. In germline, CDR1 is SNHLY, CDR2 FYNNEI. V lost 7 bases and J lost 8; bases outside the gene matches: 7. The CDR3: CASTIGQGGEKLFF. For the CDR3, the DNA is TGTGCCAGCACGATAGGACAGGGGGGGGAAAAACTGTTTTTT. Combining the CDR3 with reference TRBV2 and TRBJ1-4 gives the whole variable domain EPEVTQTPSHQVTQMGQEVILRCVPISNHLYFYWYRQILGQKVEFLVSFYNNEISEKSEIFDDQFSVERPDGSNFTLKIRSTKLEDSAMYFCASTIGQGGEKLFFGSGTQLSVL.

V usage is TRBV28 and J usage is TRBJ1-2; TRBD1 agrees at 7 bases. The V gene's germline CDR1 is MDHEN and CDR2 SYDVKM. This CDR3 is built from 15 residues. V gave up 6 bases and J gave up 3 bases; unmatched junction bases: 10. The chain's CDR3 is CASRKWSGGDYGYTF. CDR3 nucleotides: TGTGCCAGCAGGAAATGGTCAGGGGGGGACTATGGCTACACCTTC.

The chain carries TRBV7-2 and TRBJ1-2, with D maybe TRBD1 (6 bases). CDR3 length equals 15 residues. V lost 5 bases to trimming and J lost 5 bases, with 18 bases between them. CDR1 SGHTA and CDR2 FQGNSA come from the germline V gene. CDR3 protein: CASSTYAGQGYGYTF. In nucleotides, the CDR3 is TGTGCCAGCAGCACATACGCAGGGCAGGGGTATGGCTACACCTTC.

The chain carries TRBV5-1 and TRBJ1-2; D is unclear. Trimming removed 4 bases at V and 0 bases at J, with 13 bases between. The CDR3 is made up of 15 amino acids. Germline V gives CDR1 SGHRS, CDR2 YFSETQ. The CDR3 loop is CASSPTGNTNYGYTF. The CDR3, as DNA: TGCGCCAGCAGCCCGACGGGGAATACTAACTATGGCTACACCTTC.

The V and J genes are TRBV3-1 (or the pseudogene TRBV3-2) and TRBJ1-2; TRBD1 matches 7 bases. The CDR3 has 13 residues. The V and J ends lost 4 bases and 4 bases, in that order; junction bases with no gene match: 3. Germline CDR1 LGHDT, CDR2 YNNKEL (reference sequence). The CDR3 loop reads CASSPTGTYGYTF. The CDR3 DNA follows: TGTGCCAGCAGCCCGACAGGGACCTATGGCTACACCTTC.

The rearrangement links TRBV18 to TRBJ1-3; possibly TRBD1 for D (5 bases). Germline assignment: CDR1 KGHSH and CDR2 LQKENI. Trimming removed 1 base at V and 1 base at J, with 17 bases between. The CDR3 is 18 residues long. The CDR3 region has the DNA TGTGCCAGCTCACCACTGGGTCAGGTCCAGGGATCTGGAAACACCATATATTTT. It specifies CASSPLGQVQGSGNTIYF. The whole variable domain, remainder taken from reference TRBV18 and TRBJ1-3, is NAGVMQNPRHLVRRRGQEARLRCSPMKGHSHVYWYRQLPEEGLKFMVYLQKENIIDESGMPKERFSAEFPKEGPSILRIQQVVRGDSAAYFCASSPLGQVQGSGNTIYFGEGSWLTVV.

The J gene is TRBJ2-5, the V gene TRBV30; no clear D gene. Germline CDR1 GTSNPN, CDR2 SVGIG (reference sequence). This CDR3 has 11 residues. Trimming stripped 2 bases from V and 6 bases from J, with 7 bases between. CDR3 amino acids: CAWSPEKTQYF. The CDR3 nucleotides are TGTGCCTGGAGTCCTGAAAAGACCCAGTACTTC.

This clone was seen once. The chain has TRBV5-1 and TRBJ1-2; possibly TRBD1 for D (5 bases). The CDR3 has 16 amino acids. Germline-derived CDR1 and CDR2 are SGHRS and YFSETQ. Trimming shortened V by 2 bases and J by 3 bases, and 17 bases separated the two germline ends. The chain's CDR3 is CASSFNGAGLDYGYTF. The CDR3 bases are TGCGCCAGCAGCTTTAACGGGGCAGGGCTTGACTATGGCTACACCTTC.

The V call is TRBV7-9, the J call TRBJ1-6; 7 nucleotides match TRBD1. V lost 5 bases and J lost 10; bases outside the gene matches: 14. Germline CDR1 reads SEHNR; CDR2 reads FQNEAQ (reference sequence). This CDR3 is built from 16 residues. The CDR3 DNA is TGTGCCAGCAGCAGACGGATTACAGGGGTCAACTCACCCCTCCACTTT. This encodes CASSRRITGVNSPLHF.

V and J are TRBV11-1 and TRBJ1-6; D gene uncertain. CDR1 and CDR2 from the germline V gene are SGHAT and FQDESV (reference sequence). The ends were cut back, 2 bases at V and 7 bases at J, with 9 bases in the middle. The CDR3 sequence is 14 residues long. The CDR3: CASSLSAVNSPLHF. The CDR3 DNA reads TGTGCCAGCAGCTTAAGTGCGGTGAATTCACCCCTCCACTTT.

This rearrangement joins TRBV10-3 to TRBJ2-5; D possibly corresponds to TRBD2 (6 bases). The CDR3 consists of 14 residues. CDR1 ENHRY and CDR2 SYGVKD come from the germline V gene. V dropped 8 bases and J dropped 5 bases, with 18 bases sitting between them. The CDR3 sequence is CAIPPVADVETQYF. CDR3 coding DNA: TGTGCCATCCCTCCAGTAGCGGATGTCGAGACCCAGTACTTC.

The chain recombines TRBV6-5 with TRBJ2-3; possible D gene TRBD1, 5 bases. The CDR3 is 13 amino acids. V lost 7 bases to trimming and J lost 0 bases, with 8 bases between them. CDR1 and CDR2 (germline): MNHEY, SVGAGI. The CDR3 reads CASTKGSTDTQYF. The CDR3 region has the DNA TGTGCCAGCACTAAGGGGAGCACAGATACGCAGTATTTT.

J is TRBJ1-1 and V is TRBV4-1; possibly TRBD1 for D (6 bases). This CDR3 has 16 amino acids. The V end lost 7 bases, the J end lost 0 bases, and 18 bases lay between the germline ends. Germline V gives CDR1 MGHRA, CDR2 YSYEKL. CDR3 coding DNA: TGCGCCAGCACCACGTGGGCAGGGGAGTTGAACACTGAAGCTTTCTTT. It encodes CASTTWAGELNTEAFF.

The chain carries TRBV19 and TRBJ1-2, with TRBD1 as a possible D gene (6 bases). The CDR3 loop spans 14 amino acids. Germline V CDR1 and CDR2: LNHDA, SQIVND (reference sequence). V was cut by 5 bases and J by 4 bases, with 14 bases left in between. The CDR3 reads CASSFLRGGYGYTF. CDR3 nucleotide sequence: TGTGCCAGTAGTTTCCTCAGGGGAGGCTATGGCTACACCTTC.

Remarks on this clone: At one boundary the junction diverges from the germline segment, which might be a read error. The chain has TRBV28 and TRBJ1-6; 9 nucleotides match TRBD1. The CDR3 is 19 amino acids. Germline V gene lookup returns CDR1 MDHEN and CDR2 SYDVKM. The CDR3 loop reads CASSLHLKGQGSSNPPLHF. Here the CDR3 DNA reads TGTGCCAGCAGTTTACACCTCAAGGGACAGGGCTCGTCTAATCCACCCCTCCACTTT.

This chain connects TRBV6-1 to TRBJ2-7; tentative D call: TRBD2 (6 bases). This CDR3 contains 13 residues. V dropped 2 bases and J dropped 6 bases, with 11 bases sitting between them. In germline, CDR1 is MNHNS, CDR2 SASEGT. CDR3 coding DNA: TGTGCCAGCAGTGAACCCTGGGGGGTCGAGCAGTACTTC. Protein: CASSEPWGVEQYF.